This T cell receptor (beta chain) comes out of a study of blood T cells in healthy people across ages. Healthy Caucasians from Russia aged roughly 6 to 95 served as donors. The amount of total RNA extracted per sample was at least 5.5 micrograms. The CDR3 length is 15 residues. The germline V gene encodes CDR1 SGHDT and CDR2 YYEEEE. Trimming cost V 2 bases and J 0 bases, with 10 bases left between them. General study findings and limits: The authors considered diversity estimates from one million T cells to be underestimates.

Combining a sample-barcoded 5' primer with a J-beta primer mix, a second PCR ran for roughly 6 to 12 cycles. A template-switch adaptor with 12 random nucleotides tagged each cDNA molecule. TCRdb analysed the 5' RACE reads with MiXCR anew, one entry per CDR3 protein. This sample has roughly 1,500,000 distinct CDR3 sequences, with 30% to 35% found just once. This clonotype has more than one count but fewer than ten. Its target is unknown. The receptor's source is a woman in her 30s in good health. Sequencing was done on a sample of blood. V and J are TRBV5-6 and TRBJ2-3; no reliable D call. CDR3 coding DNA: TGTGCCAGCAGCTTCGGCTACCCTAGCACAGATACGCAGTATTTT. This encodes CASSFGYPSTDTQYF.